The 15 T cell receptor beta chains below come from one sample, sequenced in a study of tumor-infiltrating lymphocytes in primary liver carcinoma. Blood RNA originated from unsorted whole blood, with germline DNA additionally extracted. A primer matching the constant region was used to make TCR beta cDNA from 450 to 500 ng of total RNA. Three nested multiplex PCR rounds, a slightly modified ARM-PCR, produced the libraries for TCR beta. PCR rounds one and two used TRBV1-TRBV30 forward primers with a C-beta reverse primer for roughly 9 cycles each. Each CDR3 protein gets one entry after TCRdb re-called the multiplex PCR reads with MiXCR. Of 310,000 or so distinct CDR3 sequences in the sample, more than 55% were seen once. Sequencing was done on a sample of peripheral blood. The receptors shown here come from a woman in her twenties or thirties with primary liver carcinoma and hepatitis B virus infection.

A remark on this clonotype: This sequence may be a read error, since a much larger clone differs from it by one base. The chain couples TRBV6-6 to TRBJ1-5, with TRBD1 matching over 10 bases. CDR1 MNHNY and CDR2 SVGAGI come from the germline V gene (reference sequence). Trimming at V came to 7 bases and at J to 3 bases, leaving 6 bases not matched to a gene. The CDR3 sequence is 15 residues long. Here the CDR3 DNA reads TGTGCCAGCAACAGGGACAGGGGTGACAATCAGCCCCAGCATTTT. Its translation: CASNRDRGDNQPQHF.

The rearrangement joins TRBV30 to TRBJ1-1; D is possibly TRBD1 (6 bases). V shed 4 bases and J shed 2 bases, with 11 bases lying between them. This CDR3 is built from 13 residues. Germline V gene data show CDR1 as GTSNPN and CDR2 as SVGIG (reference sequence). The CDR3 reads CAWTRQANTEAFF. CDR3 DNA: TGTGCCTGGACCCGACAGGCCAACACTGAAGCTTTCTTT. Filled out from reference TRBV30 and TRBJ1-1, the complete variable domain reads SQTIHQWPATLVQPVGSPLSLECTVEGTSNPNLYWYRQAAGRGLQLLFYSVGIGQISSEVPQNLSASRPQDRQFILSSKKLLLSDSGFYLCAWTRQANTEAFFGQGTRLTVV.

At least ten counts were recorded for this clonotype. The CDR3 DNA reads TGTGCCAGCAGGACCACAGGGAGCGGCTACACCTTC. As protein: CASRTTGSGYTF. The chain links TRBV6-1 to TRBJ1-2; possibly TRBD1 for D (6 bases). Between the trimmed V and J ends, which lost 6 bases and 8 bases, there was a span of 13 bases. The germline CDR1 and CDR2 sequences are MNHNS and SASEGT. The CDR3 contains 12 residues.

This clonotype was detected many times. The chain joins TRBV6-5 to TRBJ1-1; D is perhaps TRBD1 (5 bases). The ends were cut back, 7 bases at V and 3 bases at J, with 18 bases in the middle. Germline CDR1 is MNHEY and CDR2 is SVGAGI. The CDR3 loop spans 15 amino acids. The CDR3 reads CASTRLATGYTEAFF. The CDR3 nucleotides are TGTGCCAGCACGCGACTGGCTACAGGCTACACTGAAGCTTTCTTT.

This clonotype has ten or more counts. The V gene is TRBV12-3 or TRBV12-4, the J gene TRBJ2-7; 11 positions agree with TRBD1. V trimming: 6 bases; J trimming: 1 base; junction bases outside the gene matches: 5. The CDR3 runs 15 residues. The CDR3 sequence is CASSPGQGASYEQYF. The DNA for the CDR3 is TGTGCCAGCAGCCCCGGACAGGGGGCTTCCTACGAGCAGTACTTC.

The rearrangement joins TRBV28 to TRBJ1-2; TRBD1 matches at 8 bases. CDR3 length: 15 amino acids. Germline trimming cut 7 bases from V and 5 bases from J; bases unmatched to any gene: 12. Looked up from germline, CDR1 is MDHEN and CDR2 is SYDVKM. The CDR3 bases are TGTGCCAGCACCCAACCGGGGCAGGGGGCTTATGGCTACACCTTC. It yields the protein CASTQPGQGAYGYTF.

This clonotype was seen many times. This sequence joins TRBV4-1 and TRBJ2-1; D remains ambiguous. There are 16 residues in the CDR3. Germline assignment: CDR1 MGHRA and CDR2 YSYEKL. Trimming took 4 bases from V and 0 from J, leaving 13 bases between them. The CDR3 DNA reads as TGCGCCAGCAGCCCCGGTGGAACAAGCTCCTACAATGAGCAGTTCTTC. This sequence encodes CASSPGGTSSYNEQFF.

This clonotype was found many times. This chain links TRBV12-3 or TRBV12-4 with TRBJ1-6; D gene ambiguous. CDR3 size: 15 residues. Deletions cut 3 bases from V and 7 bases from J, with 13 bases between. The CDR3 spells CASSFTSAGNSPLHF. The CDR3 DNA sequence: TGTGCCAGCAGTTTTACAAGCGCGGGGAATTCACCCCTCCACTTT.

This clonotype was picked up a small number of times. The genes are TRBV6-5 and TRBJ2-5; D gene ambiguous. Germline-derived CDR1 and CDR2 are MNHEY and SVGAGI. The CDR3 runs to 16 residues. Trimming cost V 5 bases and J 0 bases, with 16 bases left between them. In DNA, the CDR3 is TGTGCCAGCAGTCCCCATCTCCAGGAGTACCAAGAGACCCAGTACTTC. It translates to CASSPHLQEYQETQYF.

On this clonotype itself: One end of the junction is discordant with germline, which a read error may explain. This chain links TRBV11-2 with TRBJ2-3, with D perhaps TRBD2 (6 bases). CDR1 is SGHAT and CDR2 is FQNNGV in the germline V gene. The CDR3 covers 16 residues. The CDR3 spells CVSSLNPTSFTDTQYF. The CDR3 DNA follows: TGTGTCAGCAGCTTGAACCCTACTAGCTTTACGGATACGCAGTATTTT.

This clonotype was detected once. A much larger clone sits a single nucleotide away, making a read error possible. V usage is TRBV11-2 and J usage is TRBJ2-7; 10 bases agree with TRBD1. The CDR3 sequence is 17 residues long. Per the germline V gene, CDR1 is SGHAT and CDR2 is FQNNGV. CDR3 in DNA: TGTGCCAGAAGCTCTCCCGGGACAGGGGATGGGGTTTACGAGCAGTACTTC. It yields the protein CARSSPGTGDGVYEQYF.

On this clonotype itself: This may arise from a read error, as a much more abundant clone is one base away. The CDR3 DNA reads TGCGCCACCAGCCAAGATCATGACAGTCAGCCCCAGCATTTT. Its protein product is CATSQDHDSQPQHF. The chain carries TRBV4-1 and TRBJ1-5; weak D call: TRBD1 (5 bases). From germline, CDR1 is MGHRA and CDR2 YSYEKL. This CDR3 region has 14 residues.

This clonotype was observed once. A read error may account for a junction end that differs from germline. The chain uses TRBV4-2 and TRBJ2-7; D call uncertain. The germline gives CDR1 LGHNA, CDR2 YNFKEQ. This CDR3 is 13 amino acids long. CDR3: CVSSQDRSYEQYF. The CDR3 region has the DNA TGTGTCAGCAGCCAAGATAGGAGCTACGAGCAGTACTTC.

The chain uses TRBV12-3 or TRBV12-4 and TRBJ2-1, with TRBD2 matching over 7 bases. The CDR3 spans 13 residues. The J segment lost 4 bases and the V segment lost 8 bases, leaving 5 bases of the junction unmatched. CDR3 protein: CASYLAEYNEQFF. CDR3 nucleotides: TGTGCCAGCTACCTAGCGGAGTACAATGAGCAGTTCTTC.

Notes on this clonotype: Given a much more abundant clone one base away, this may be a read error. V and J are TRBV6-5 and TRBJ1-5, with D uncertain. Germline CDR1 MNHEY, CDR2 SVGAGI. The CDR3 totals 14 residues. The V end was cut by 4 bases, the J end by 7 bases, with 14 bases between. CDR3 sequence (DNA): TGTGCCAGCAGTTCCCGAGAGGGAGGGCAGCCCCAGCATTTT. As protein: CASSSREGGQPQHF.